The 24 T cell receptor beta chains in this list originate from one sample, sequenced in a study of cytomegalovirus exposure and HLA in healthy donors. Some clones are missing from TCRdb's copy, which holds only in-frame ones; the method was immunoSEQ multiplex PCR. The table has roughly 250,000 clones, 90% seen once. Sequenced material: PBMCs. These TCRs come from a young woman in good health and CMV-seronegative.

This clone was counted once. This rearrangement joins TRBV2 to TRBJ2-1, with 8 bases that match TRBD2. This CDR3 contains 16 residues. The junction had 14 bases not matched to a gene; V was cut back by 8 bases and J by 5 bases. Looked up from germline, CDR1 is SNHLY and CDR2 is FYNNEI. The CDR3 nucleotides read TGTGCCAGCCCGAGGGGAGGCGGGGGGCACGACAATGAGCAGTTCTTC. Protein: CASPRGGGGHDNEQFF.

The V call is TRBV27, the J call TRBJ2-5, with 7 bases fitting TRBD1. V shed 4 bases and J 4 bases; nucleotides not matched to a gene: 9. Germline lookup yields CDR1 MNHEY and CDR2 SMNVEV (reference sequence). The length of the CDR3 is 15 residues. The CDR3 DNA follows: TGTGCCAGCAGTTCCCCGACAGGGAACCCAGAGACCCAGTACTTC. Translation gives CASSSPTGNPETQYF.

V usage is TRBV11-2 and J usage is TRBJ2-1; 10 bases map to TRBD2. CDR3 length equals 15 residues. Germline V gene lookup returns CDR1 SGHAT and CDR2 FQNNGV. The V gene end was trimmed by 1 base and the J gene end by 6 bases; junction bases not matched to a gene: 3. As DNA, the CDR3 is TGTGCCAGCAGCTTAGTACTAGCGGGGAGCAATGAGCAGTTCTTC. Translation gives CASSLVLAGSNEQFF.

The chain couples TRBV6-1 to TRBJ2-3; 9 bases line up with TRBD2. J was trimmed by 2 bases and V by 1 base; bases with no gene match: 4. Looked up from germline, CDR1 is MNHNS and CDR2 is SASEGT. CDR3 size: 16 residues. The CDR3 is CASSEELAGTTDTQYF. The CDR3, as DNA: TGTGCCAGCAGTGAAGAGCTAGCGGGGACCACAGATACGCAGTATTTT.

This clone has a single count. This rearrangement joins TRBV27 to TRBJ1-2; TRBD1 matches at 9 bases. Germline CDR1 reads MNHEY; CDR2 reads SMNVEV (reference sequence). This CDR3 has 14 amino acids. V lost 6 bases and J lost 7; bases outside the gene matches: 9. CDR3: CASRAGTGWSGYTF. In nucleotides, the CDR3 is TGTGCCAGCAGGGCCGGGACAGGGTGGAGTGGCTACACCTTC.

The V gene is TRBV5-1, the J gene TRBJ2-7; 12 nucleotides align to TRBD2. CDR1 and CDR2 from the germline V gene are SGHRS and YFSETQ. The CDR3 contains 15 residues. J gave up 0 bases and V 4 bases, and 2 bases lay outside the gene matches. This chain's CDR3 is CASSQTSGGSYEQYF. DNA of the CDR3: TGCGCCAGCAGCCAGACTAGCGGGGGCTCCTACGAGCAGTACTTC.

A few counts support this clone. V and J are TRBV7-9 and TRBJ2-7, with 10 bases matching TRBD1. The length of the CDR3 is 15 residues. J was trimmed by 3 bases and V by 4 bases; bases with no gene match: 6. CDR1 SEHNR and CDR2 FQNEAQ come from the germline V gene (reference sequence). For the CDR3, the DNA is TGTGCCAGCAGCTCCGGGACAGGGGCATACTACGAGCAGTACTTC. This encodes CASSSGTGAYYEQYF.

The V call is TRBV18, the J call TRBJ2-7; tentatively, D is TRBD1 (6 bases). This CDR3 is 15 amino acids long. With 0 bases removed from V and 2 bases from J, the gap between germline ends came to 11 bases. Germline CDR1 reads KGHSH; CDR2 reads LQKENI. CDR3 in DNA: TGTGCCAGCTCACCACCCCAGGGGCTTACCTACGAGCAGTACTTC. It specifies CASSPPQGLTYEQYF.

CDR3 loop: CAIRGLAGGKIYNEQFF. The CDR3 DNA reads TGTGCCATCAGGGGACTAGCGGGGGGGAAAATATACAATGAGCAGTTCTTC. The chain combines TRBV10-3 with TRBJ2-1, with TRBD2 identical over 16 bases. V lost 6 bases and J lost 4; bases outside the gene matches: 6. This CDR3 spans 17 amino acids. CDR1 is ENHRY and CDR2 is SYGVKD in the germline V gene.

The V gene is TRBV25-1, the J gene TRBJ1-2; TRBD1 matches at 10 bases. Germline CDR1 reads MGHDK; CDR2 reads SYGVNS. V shed 6 bases and J 5 bases; nucleotides not matched to a gene: 3. The CDR3 extends over 13 amino acids. In DNA, the CDR3 is TGTGCCAGCAGCTGGGACAGGGGTTATGGCTACACCTTC. Residues: CASSWDRGYGYTF.

The rearrangement joins TRBV19 to TRBJ1-4; the match to TRBD1 covers 7 bases. CDR1 is LNHDA and CDR2 is SQIVND in the germline V gene (reference sequence). V shed 3 bases, J shed 7 bases, and the junction held 2 bases outside the gene matches. The CDR3 consists of 13 residues. The CDR3 DNA reads as TGTGCCAGTAGTATCGGACAGGCTGAAAAACTGTTTTTT. This gives the protein CASSIGQAEKLFF. Together with reference TRBV19 and TRBJ1-4, the CDR3 gives the full variable domain: DGGITQSPKYLFRKEGQNVTLSCEQNLNHDAMYWYRQDPGQGLRLIYYSQIVNDFQKGDIAEGYSVSREKKESFPLTVTSAQKNPTAFYLCASSIGQAEKLFFGSGTQLSVL.

V usage is TRBV27 and J usage is TRBJ1-3; D ambiguous. V lost 5 bases, J lost 0 bases, and 8 bases lay in between. There are 14 residues in the CDR3. CDR1 and CDR2 from the germline V gene are MNHEY and SMNVEV (reference sequence). The CDR3 reads CASSIHRSGNTIYF. DNA for the CDR3: TGTGCCAGCAGTATACACCGCTCTGGAAACACCATATATTTT.

This chain links TRBV30 with TRBJ1-4; the match to TRBD1 covers 8 bases. V lost 2 bases to trimming and J lost 7 bases; unmatched junction nucleotides: 3. The germline V gene has CDR1 GTSNPN and CDR2 SVGIG (reference sequence). CDR3 length: 13 amino acids. The CDR3 region has the DNA TGTGCCTGGAGTCTAGACAGGGGTGAAAAACTGTTTTTT. Its translation: CAWSLDRGEKLFF.

The chain uses TRBV11-1 and TRBJ2-3; 7 nucleotides line up with TRBD2. This CDR3 contains 16 residues. Trimming removed 1 base from V and 2 bases from J; junction bases left unmatched: 6. In germline, CDR1 is SGHAT, CDR2 FQDESV (reference sequence). CDR3 region: CASSLGASGYTDTQYF. CDR3 nucleotide sequence: TGTGCCAGCAGCTTAGGTGCTAGCGGCTACACAGATACGCAGTATTTT. The variable domain in full, with the rest retrieved from reference TRBV11-1 and TRBJ2-3, is EAEVAQSPRYKITEKSQAVAFWCDPISGHATLYWYRQILGQGPELLVQFQDESVVDDSQLPKDRFSAERLKGVDSTLKIQPAELGDSAMYLCASSLGASGYTDTQYFGPGTRLTVL.

V is TRBV9 and J is TRBJ2-3; 8 nucleotides align to TRBD2. This CDR3 region has 15 residues. CDR1 SGDLS and CDR2 YYNGEE come from the germline V gene. The trim removed 1 base at V and 2 bases at J, leaving 3 bases unmatched. The CDR3 here is CASSVSGGDTDTQYF. CDR3 coding DNA: TGTGCCAGCAGCGTAAGCGGGGGAGACACAGATACGCAGTATTTT.

J is TRBJ2-3 and V is TRBV5-6, with 8 bases aligning to TRBD2. The germline V gene encodes CDR1 SGHDT and CDR2 YYEEEE. J gave up 4 bases and V 1 base, and 2 bases lay outside the gene matches. The CDR3 is 14 amino acids. The CDR3 DNA follows: TGTGCCAGCAGCTTGTCGGGGGGGGCAGATACGCAGTATTTT. It codes for CASSLSGGADTQYF.

J is TRBJ1-2 and V is TRBV6-6; TRBD1 aligns across 10 bases. The V gene's germline CDR1 is MNHNY and CDR2 SVGAGI (reference sequence). V was clipped by 2 bases and J by 4 bases; unmatched bases: 7. The CDR3 sequence is 16 residues long. CDR3 region: CASSYPGTGVSYGYTF. CDR3 sequence (DNA): TGTGCCAGCAGTTACCCTGGGACAGGGGTGAGCTATGGCTACACCTTC.

This clone was found once. This chain uses TRBV27 with TRBJ2-7, with TRBD1 matching over 9 bases. The CDR3 has 16 residues. Per the germline V gene, CDR1 is MNHEY and CDR2 is SMNVEV (reference sequence). V was pared by 5 bases and J by 0 bases, with 8 bases of the junction left unmatched. CDR3 DNA sequence: TGTGCCAGCAGTATAACAGGGGGCGACCGCTCCTACGAGCAGTACTTC. Protein: CASSITGGDRSYEQYF.

The gene calls are TRBV10-3 and TRBJ1-6; unclear D gene. The CDR3 extends over 14 amino acids. CDR1 is ENHRY and CDR2 is SYGVKD in the germline V gene. V lost 8 bases and J 5 bases, leaving 13 bases between the germline ends. The DNA for the CDR3 is TGTGCCATCCGAGGGCCCAACGATAATTCACCCCTCCACTTT. This gives the protein CAIRGPNDNSPLHF.

This clone is a singleton in its sample. The chain employs TRBV29-1 and TRBJ2-1; D ambiguous. CDR3 length equals 14 residues. Germline assignment: CDR1 SQVTM and CDR2 ANQGSEA. Trimming removed 1 base from V and 6 bases from J, with 13 bases in between. The CDR3 loop reads CSVEGLVKPNEQFF. The CDR3 nucleotides read TGCAGCGTTGAAGGCCTAGTGAAGCCCAATGAGCAGTTCTTC.

The chain employs TRBV28 and TRBJ1-6; D not certain. The ends were cut back, 10 bases at V and 7 bases at J, with 23 bases in the middle. Germline V CDR1 and CDR2: MDHEN, SYDVKM. CDR3 length: 16 residues. CDR3 amino acids: CATQTPLREVNSPLHF. CDR3 nucleotides: TGTGCCACCCAAACCCCCCTAAGGGAGGTGAATTCACCCCTCCACTTT.

V gene TRBV6-5 combines with J gene TRBJ1-1, with 7 bases aligning to TRBD1. V shed 3 bases, J shed 4 bases, and the junction held 2 bases outside the gene matches. This CDR3 comprises 13 residues. The germline gives CDR1 MNHEY, CDR2 SVGAGI. Here the CDR3 reads CASSYGTVTEAFF. DNA for the CDR3: TGTGCCAGCAGTTATGGGACAGTCACTGAAGCTTTCTTT.

The chain recombines TRBV5-1 with TRBJ2-1, with 13 bases that match TRBD2. In germline, CDR1 is SGHRS, CDR2 YFSETQ. With 6 bases clipped from V and 10 bases from J, the junction kept 13 bases outside the gene matches. CDR3 size: 16 residues. The CDR3 DNA sequence: TGCGCCAGCAACGGACTAGCGGGGGCCGCCCTGGTAGAGCAGTTCTTC. Amino acids: CASNGLAGAALVEQFF.

CDR3 bases: TGTGCCACCTGGACAGGGAGACAGCCCCAGCATTTT. As protein: CATWTGRQPQHF. The V and J genes are TRBV28 and TRBJ1-5, with 8 bases matching TRBD1. CDR1 is MDHEN and CDR2 is SYDVKM in the germline V gene. This CDR3 has 12 amino acids. The V and J ends lost 10 bases and 7 bases, in that order; junction bases with no gene match: 6.